Given below is one T cell receptor (beta chain) in context. Its antigen is still unknown. This sample is part of a study of vaccination effects on CD4 cells after COVID-19. In the study overall: Sample provision by two convalescent patients occurred 16 days and one week before vaccination.

Clones were read by immunoSEQ multiplex PCR, and TCRdb kept only the in-frame ones, dropping some. Of about 20,000 clones detected, around 76% appear once; the ten largest clones hold around 16%. Germline-derived CDR1 and CDR2 are SGHNT and YENEEA. The CDR3 has 15 amino acids. The germline V and J ends were trimmed by 4 bases and 2 bases, with 15 bases remaining between them. The study, taken as a whole, reports: Whether induced by infection or by vaccine, clones showed marked clonal contraction late after vaccination.

Antigen-specific CD4+ T cells were first expanded with viral peptide pools by the ViraFEST assay and only then sequenced. Cultured cells yielded isolated CD4+ T cells after about ten days. From March to December 2020, the person had a SARS-CoV-2 infection that was confirmed by PCR. In culture with about 10 IU/ml IL-2 and 9 to 10 ug/ml peptides, PBMC were grown at roughly 2 million per well. The sequencing used CD4+ T cells from PBMCs cultured with SARS-CoV-2 spike peptides, collected before COVID-19 vaccination. This receptor was obtained from a human donor who had a prior SARS-CoV-2 infection. This chain connects TRBV11-3 to TRBJ2-7; D tentatively reads TRBD1 or TRBD2 (5 bases each). CDR3 nucleotides: TGTGCCAGCAGCTCGGGACGAATCCCAACCTACGAGCAGTACTTC. Residues: CASSSGRIPTYEQYF.